The 21 T cell receptor beta chains below were found in one sample sequenced in a study of blood T cell repertoires in COVID-19. Assay: immunoSEQ multiplex PCR; the TCRdb copy retains only in-frame clones and omits some. The repertoire holds 140,000 to 150,000 clones, roughly 80% seen once, with more than 5% in the top ten. Source material: PBMCs or T cells enriched from blood (not recorded which). Receptor source: a woman between 40 and 55 years old who had recovered from COVID-19.

The chain employs TRBV2 and TRBJ1-5, with 9 bases lining up with TRBD1. The CDR3 runs to 13 residues. V shed 6 bases, J shed 6 bases, and the junction held 3 bases outside the gene matches. The germline gives CDR1 SNHLY, CDR2 FYNNEI. The CDR3 reads CASSRDRAQPQHF. In DNA form, the CDR3 reads TGTGCCAGCAGCCGGGACAGGGCTCAGCCCCAGCATTTT.

The V and J genes are TRBV28 and TRBJ1-2; a possible D gene is TRBD1 (6 bases). This CDR3 contains 15 residues. The ends were cut back, 5 bases at V and 6 bases at J, with 19 bases in the middle. In germline, CDR1 is MDHEN, CDR2 SYDVKM. The DNA of the CDR3 is TGTGCCAGCAGTCCCCCCCGGGGCAGGGGAGATGGCTACACCTTC. Its protein product is CASSPPRGRGDGYTF.

This rearrangement joins TRBV5-5 to TRBJ2-1, with 13 bases aligning to TRBD2. V lost 5 bases and J lost 6; bases outside the gene matches: 5. CDR1 and CDR2 from the germline V gene are SGHKS and YYEKEE (reference sequence). The CDR3 has 15 amino acids. This CDR3 reads CASRGGLAGSNEQFF. The CDR3 nucleotides read TGTGCCAGCAGGGGGGGACTAGCGGGGTCCAATGAGCAGTTCTTC.

The chain carries TRBV19 and TRBJ2-2, with 10 bases lining up with TRBD1. The CDR3 consists of 17 residues. V lost 5 bases to trimming and J lost 1 base; unmatched junction nucleotides: 7. The germline V gene encodes CDR1 LNHDA and CDR2 SQIVND (reference sequence). The CDR3 loop is CASSDRQGALNTGELFF. The CDR3 DNA sequence: TGTGCCAGTAGTGATCGACAGGGGGCATTGAACACCGGGGAGCTGTTTTTT.

In nucleotides, the CDR3 is TGCGCCAGCAGTTGGGACAGGGGCAGCTACGAGCAGTACTTC. This translates into CASSWDRGSYEQYF. This chain joins TRBV5-1 and TRBJ2-7; 10 nucleotides match TRBD1. J lost 3 bases, V lost 5 bases, and 5 bases had no gene match. The CDR3 is 14 residues long. Germline CDR1 reads SGHRS; CDR2 reads YFSETQ.

The rearrangement joins TRBV7-2 to TRBJ2-1; D uncertain. Germline lookup yields CDR1 SGHTA and CDR2 FQGNSA. This CDR3 comprises 12 residues. V shed 0 bases and J shed 8 bases, with 5 bases lying between them. CDR3 in amino acids: CASSLAGYEQFF. The CDR3 nucleotides read TGTGCCAGCAGCTTAGCCGGGTATGAGCAGTTCTTC. Filled out from reference TRBV7-2 and TRBJ2-1, the complete variable domain reads GAGVSQSPSNKVTEKGKDVELRCDPISGHTALYWYRQSLGQGLEFLIYFQGNSAPDKSGLPSDRFSAERTGGSVSTLTIQRTQQEDSAVYLCASSLAGYEQFFGPGTRLTVL.

This chain connects TRBV19 to TRBJ1-1, with D possibly matching TRBD1 (6 bases). Trimming stripped 1 base from V and 0 bases from J, with 18 bases between. Germline V gene lookup returns CDR1 LNHDA and CDR2 SQIVND (reference sequence). The CDR3 has 18 amino acids. CDR3 nucleotide sequence: TGTGCCAGTAGTATAGGACCCGGACAGATCCTTATGAACACTGAAGCTTTCTTT. Its translation: CASSIGPGQILMNTEAFF.

The chain has TRBV29-1 and TRBJ2-7; tentative D call: TRBD2 (6 bases). V shed 5 bases and J shed 2 bases, with 22 bases lying between them. Germline values: CDR1 SQVTM, CDR2 ANQGSEA. CDR3 length: 16 amino acids. The CDR3 is CSVRGGISEPTYEQYF. The DNA of the CDR3 is TGCAGCGTTCGGGGCGGGATTTCTGAACCCACCTACGAGCAGTACTTC.

This chain connects TRBV27 to TRBJ2-7; 7 bases align to TRBD1. V shed 6 bases, J shed 0 bases, and the junction held 8 bases outside the gene matches. The CDR3 has 15 amino acids. CDR1 is MNHEY, CDR2 SMNVEV, per germline (reference sequence). CDR3 in amino acids: CASSPTGVSSYEQYF. CDR3 nucleotides: TGTGCCAGCAGCCCAACAGGGGTAAGCTCCTACGAGCAGTACTTC.

The chain combines TRBV3-1 (or the pseudogene TRBV3-2) with TRBJ1-6; 7 bases are shared with TRBD1. The CDR3 has 15 residues. Germline V gene lookup returns CDR1 LGHDT and CDR2 YNNKEL (reference sequence). J was trimmed by 7 bases and V by 4 bases; bases with no gene match: 7. For the CDR3, the DNA is TGTGCCAGCAGCCCGCCGGCGACAGGGAATTCACCCCTCCACTTT. This gives the protein CASSPPATGNSPLHF.

The chain recombines TRBV2 with TRBJ2-1; tentatively, D is TRBD2 (7 bases). The CDR3 loop spans 15 amino acids. In germline, CDR1 is SNHLY, CDR2 FYNNEI. V was clipped by 6 bases and J by 5 bases, with 17 bases between them. CDR3 nucleotide sequence: TGTGCCAGCAGAGCAGTTTTCGGGGGGCACAATGAGCAGTTCTTC. Translation: CASRAVFGGHNEQFF.

This rearrangement joins TRBV6-2 or TRBV6-3 to TRBJ1-2; D might be TRBD1 (5 bases). This CDR3 contains 15 residues. Trimming left V 2 bases short and J 7 bases short, with 17 bases between. Germline CDR1 reads MNHEY; CDR2 reads SVGEGT. CDR3 loop: CASSYDRYFTAGYTF. For the CDR3, the DNA is TGTGCCAGCAGTTACGACAGATATTTTACCGCTGGCTACACCTTC.

This clone was observed at least ten times. The chain combines TRBV2 with TRBJ2-2; a weak D match, TRBD1 (6 bases). Germline V gene sequence: CDR1 SNHLY, CDR2 FYNNEI. V was trimmed by 8 bases and J by 7 bases, leaving 11 bases between them. The CDR3 spans 12 residues. CDR3 in DNA: TGTGCCAGCTCAGGGGACGGCGGGGAGCTGTTTTTT. Its protein is CASSGDGGELFF.

The genes are TRBV7-8 and TRBJ1-1; D not resolved. The CDR3 runs 13 residues. CDR1 SGHVS and CDR2 FQNEAQ come from the germline V gene. Trimming cost V 1 base and J 1 base, with 4 bases left between them. This CDR3 reads CASSLGRNTEAFF. The CDR3 coding sequence is TGTGCCAGCAGCTTAGGCAGGAACACTGAAGCTTTCTTT. Looking up the rest from reference TRBV7-8 and TRBJ1-1 gives the full variable domain: GAGVSQSPRYKVAKRGQDVALRCDPISGHVSLFWYQQALGQGPEFLTYFQNEAQLDKSGLPSDRFFAERPEGSVSTLKIQRTQQEDSAVYLCASSLGRNTEAFFGQGTRLTVV.

This clone was found a few times. The chain couples TRBV5-1 to TRBJ2-5; D unresolved. The CDR3 contains 15 residues. Trimming shortened V by 4 bases and J by 13 bases, and 26 bases separated the two germline ends. The germline CDR1 and CDR2 sequences are SGHRS and YFSETQ. Here the CDR3 reads CASSMDGSSGSLPYF. Written as DNA, the CDR3 is TGCGCCAGCAGCATGGATGGGTCCTCGGGTTCGTTGCCGTACTTC.

The V gene is TRBV20-1, the J gene TRBJ1-5, with D possibly matching TRBD1 (5 bases). The V end was cut by 3 bases, the J end by 3 bases, with 9 bases between. Germline V gene lookup returns CDR1 DFQATT and CDR2 SNEGSKA (reference sequence). The CDR3 runs to 13 residues. The CDR3: CSASSGINQPQHF. The CDR3 DNA follows: TGCAGTGCTAGTTCAGGGATCAATCAGCCCCAGCATTTT.

This clone was found a few times. The chain has TRBV6-5 and TRBJ2-7; D may be TRBD2 (5 bases). This CDR3 has 13 residues. V gave up 2 bases and J gave up 5 bases, with 10 bases separating them. The germline V gene has CDR1 MNHEY and CDR2 SVGAGI. The CDR3 DNA is TGTGCCAGCAGTTACCGGGGTATGAACGAGCAGTACTTC. Its translation: CASSYRGMNEQYF.

The V and J genes are TRBV5-1 and TRBJ1-1; the match to TRBD1 covers 8 bases. The J segment lost 2 bases and the V segment lost 4 bases, leaving 4 bases of the junction unmatched. The germline V gene encodes CDR1 SGHRS and CDR2 YFSETQ. This CDR3 is built from 14 residues. The CDR3 region has the DNA TGCGCCAGCAGCGGGGGACAGGCAAACACTGAAGCTTTCTTT. Amino acid sequence: CASSGGQANTEAFF.

The chain combines TRBV29-1 with TRBJ1-5, with 8 nucleotides matching TRBD1. This CDR3 has 13 amino acids. CDR1 and CDR2 from the germline V gene are SQVTM and ANQGSEA. The V and J ends lost 5 bases and 6 bases, in that order; junction bases with no gene match: 6. This chain's CDR3 is CSVQQGDGQPQHF. As DNA, the CDR3 is TGCAGCGTTCAACAGGGGGACGGTCAGCCCCAGCATTTT.

This chain joins TRBV30 and TRBJ2-7; 10 bases align to TRBD1. After removal of 7 bases from V and 7 bases from J, the junction contained 10 bases not matched to a gene. The CDR3 has 13 residues. Looked up from germline, CDR1 is GTSNPN and CDR2 is SVGIG (reference sequence). The CDR3 sequence is CAFRDRGLGEQYF. DNA of the CDR3: TGTGCCTTCCGGGACAGGGGTTTGGGGGAGCAGTACTTC.

The chain joins TRBV14 to TRBJ2-7, with D possibly being TRBD1 (5 bases). V lost 5 bases and J 6 bases, leaving 14 bases between the germline ends. The CDR3 covers 13 residues. In germline, CDR1 is SGHDN, CDR2 FVKESK. The CDR3 sequence is CASSSTSGSEQYF. Here the CDR3 DNA reads TGTGCCAGCAGCTCAACCTCAGGGTCCGAGCAGTACTTC. Combining the CDR3 with reference TRBV14 and TRBJ2-7 gives the whole variable domain EAGVTQFPSHSVIEKGQTVTLRCDPISGHDNLYWYRRVMGKEIKFLLHFVKESKQDESGMPNNRFLAERTGGTYSTLKVQPAELEDSGVYFCASSSTSGSEQYFGPGTRLTVT.